A single T cell receptor (beta chain) is shown here with its context. The antigen is unknown. One entry per CDR3 protein, called by TCRdb with MiXCR from the multiplex PCR reads. Among hundreds of thousands of distinct CDR3 sequences listed, less than 40% were seen once. The lymph nodes were axillary draining lymph nodes from breast cancer patients. This sample was included in a study of breast tumors, draining lymph nodes, adjacent tissues. Whole-study findings and limits: Tumor repertoires ranked between lymph nodes and nontumor tissue in diversity, with V and J gene preferences. Tumor and nontumor repertoires were significantly more similar in luminal-like than in basal-like breast cancer. The data were judged consistent with most tumor T cells coming from lymph node and expanding in tumor. That most tumor T cells come from lymph nodes remained unproven.

The CDR3 has 14 amino acids. The V end was cut by 5 bases, the J end by 6 bases, with 16 bases between. The sequence was obtained from a female donor with breast cancer. Some clones in this sample may be carry-over from other donors' samples. The specimen was axillary lymph node tissue. The chain links TRBV12-3 or TRBV12-4 to TRBJ1-1; perhaps TRBD1 as D (6 bases). The CDR3, as DNA: TGTGCCAGCAGTACCCGGGGGGGCATTCCTGAAGCTTTCTTT. Translating gives CASSTRGGIPEAFF.